A single sample is the source of the 13 T cell receptor beta chains below, sequenced in a study of Ad26.COV2.S vaccination and SARS-CoV-2 variants. Using immunoSEQ multiplex PCR, the repertoire was profiled, and TCRdb retains in-frame clones only, with some absent. Among 510,000 or so clones, around 90% were seen once, and the ten largest hold roughly 12%. Treatment specified: 15 to 20 received Ad26.COV2.S at low or high dose, single or two shots; 5 received placebo; per-sample allocation not given. At day 63 after the first vaccine or placebo injection, samples were drawn. The material was peripheral blood, obtained in a trial of Ad26.COV2.S vaccine versus placebo. The receptors originated from a person between 18 and 65 years old who received the Ad26.COV2.S COVID-19 vaccine or a placebo.

V usage is TRBV4-3 and J usage is TRBJ2-2; maybe TRBD1 (5 bases). The CDR3 loop spans 15 amino acids. Trimming took 2 bases from V and 5 from J, leaving 12 bases between them. Looked up from germline, CDR1 is LGHNA and CDR2 is YSLEER. The CDR3 nucleotides are TGCGCCAGCAGCCAATCCCAGGGTGGTACCGGGGAGCTGTTTTTT. Translated: CASSQSQGGTGELFF.

This rearrangement joins TRBV12-5 to TRBJ1-6, with 8 bases that match TRBD1. The CDR3 has 14 residues. Losses at the gene ends were 1 base for V and 7 bases for J; bases not matched to a gene: 0. Germline loops: CDR1 LGHNT, CDR2 FRNRAP. The CDR3 reads CASGLGTGNSPLHF. CDR3 nucleotides: TGTGCTAGTGGTTTGGGGACAGGGAATTCACCCCTCCACTTT. The entire variable domain, with the rest obtained from reference TRBV12-5 and TRBJ1-6, is as follows: DARVTQTPRHKVTEMGQEVTMRCQPILGHNTVFWYRQTMMQGLELLAYFRNRAPLDDSGMPKDRFSAEMPDATLATLKIQPSEPRDSAVYFCASGLGTGNSPLHFGNGTRLTVT.

This clone was seen a handful of times. This chain links TRBV20-1 with TRBJ1-1, with unresolved D. The CDR3 is made up of 10 amino acids. V shed 6 bases and J shed 7 bases, with 9 bases lying between them. Germline lookup yields CDR1 DFQATT and CDR2 SNEGSKA (reference sequence). This CDR3 is CSAPLVEAFF. CDR3 in DNA: TGCAGTGCCCCCCTAGTTGAAGCTTTCTTT.

This clone was seen just once. The rearrangement uses TRBV7-2 and TRBJ2-1; D possibly corresponds to TRBD2 (5 bases). Germline CDR1 SGHTA, CDR2 FQGNSA. The CDR3 covers 16 residues. V was clipped by 5 bases and J by 4 bases, with 18 bases between them. This chain's CDR3 is CASSGLGAENYNEQFF. CDR3 DNA sequence: TGTGCCAGCAGCGGCCTTGGAGCGGAGAATTACAATGAGCAGTTCTTC.

The chain links TRBV5-4 to TRBJ1-4, with a tentative D call TRBD1 (5 bases). CDR1 SGHNT and CDR2 YYREEE come from the germline V gene (reference sequence). The CDR3 sequence is 15 residues long. Deletions cut 1 base from V and 5 bases from J, with 12 bases between. CDR3 sequence: CASSLKQGQNEKLFF. The CDR3 DNA sequence: TGTGCCAGCAGCTTGAAGCAGGGTCAAAATGAAAAACTGTTTTTT.

The chain recombines TRBV28 with TRBJ1-4; 7 bases are a match to TRBD1. Germline-derived CDR1 and CDR2 are MDHEN and SYDVKM. Trimming at V came to 3 bases and at J to 7 bases, leaving 11 bases not matched to a gene. This CDR3 contains 16 residues. DNA for the CDR3: TGTGCCAGCAGTTTGGGCCTAAGACAGGGCGGTGAAAAACTGTTTTTT. This translates into CASSLGLRQGGEKLFF.

The rearrangement links TRBV27 to TRBJ1-4, with D tentatively TRBD1 (5 bases). Trimming stripped 3 bases from V and 6 bases from J, with 11 bases between. This CDR3 has 14 amino acids. Germline CDR1 reads MNHEY; CDR2 reads SMNVEV (reference sequence). The DNA for the CDR3 is TGTGCCAGCAGTTTTCAGGGACGCTATGAAAAACTGTTTTTT. This gives the protein CASSFQGRYEKLFF.

The chain has TRBV24-1 and TRBJ2-3; tentative D call: TRBD2 (6 bases). This CDR3 has 16 residues. Germline V gene data show CDR1 as KGHDR and CDR2 as SFDVKD. Trimming pared 2 bases from V and 6 bases from J, leaving 17 bases between. CDR3 amino acids: CATSDWTSGTPDTQYF. The DNA of the CDR3 is TGTGCCACCAGTGATTGGACCTCCGGGACTCCGGATACGCAGTATTTT.

V is TRBV7-3 and J is TRBJ1-1, with D perhaps matching TRBD1 (6 bases). The CDR3 spans 14 residues. V lost 5 bases and J 3 bases, leaving 13 bases between the germline ends. The germline V gene has CDR1 SGHTA and CDR2 FQGTGA. The CDR3, as DNA: TGTGCCAGCAGCATGCAGGGGCGGGACACTGAAGCTTTCTTT. Translating gives CASSMQGRDTEAFF.

This clone came up a few times. The chain employs TRBV28 and TRBJ1-3, with unresolved D. Trimming left V 7 bases short and J 0 bases short, with 16 bases between. Germline CDR1 and CDR2: MDHEN and SYDVKM. The CDR3 sequence is 16 residues long. CDR3: CASTNLPAISGNTIYF. In DNA form, the CDR3 reads TGTGCCAGCACGAACCTCCCCGCGATCTCTGGAAACACCATATATTTT.

The CDR3 region is CASSQDPAGAATDTQYF. CDR3 in DNA: TGCGCCAGCAGCCAAGATCCGGCGGGAGCCGCCACAGATACGCAGTATTTT. This chain uses TRBV4-3 with TRBJ2-3; 7 bases are a match to TRBD2. The trim removed 0 bases at V and 2 bases at J, leaving 8 bases unmatched. CDR1 and CDR2 (germline): LGHNA, YSLEER. This CDR3 contains 17 residues.

In this sample, this clone turned up once. The chain combines TRBV28 with TRBJ1-5; D might be TRBD1 (6 bases). This CDR3 is built from 14 residues. Germline V CDR1 and CDR2: MDHEN, SYDVKM. V shed 5 bases and J shed 5 bases, with 13 bases lying between them. The CDR3 loop reads CASSPRGGHQPQHF. As DNA, the CDR3 is TGTGCCAGCAGTCCAAGGGGGGGGCATCAGCCCCAGCATTTT.

The J gene is TRBJ1-5, the V gene TRBV21-1. TRBV21-1 is described as a pseudogene. The CDR3 is 17 residues long. CDR3 DNA: TGTGCCAGCAACCCCCCCCCGATTCGGGTGAGCAATCAGCCCCAGCATTTT. This gives the protein CASNPPPIRVSNQPQHF.